This TCR beta chain is drawn from a study of T-cell reconstitution after alpha-beta-depleted transplantation in children. This clonotype has only a few counts. V dropped 3 bases and J dropped 4 bases, with 10 bases sitting between them. This CDR3 spans 15 amino acids. Germline V gene lookup returns CDR1 SGHAT and CDR2 FQDESV (reference sequence). Preparing the TCRbeta library involved the use of unique molecular identifiers. TCRdb re-called the PCR reads through MiXCR, storing one row per CDR3 protein. The sample comprises hundreds of thousands of distinct CDR3 sequences, roughly 10% of which are singletons, and about 4.2% rests with the top ten.

The V and J genes are TRBV11-1 and TRBJ2-6; D is perhaps TRBD2 (7 bases). The sequence was collected from a human donor who donated a stem cell graft to a child with acute myeloid leukemia. Specimen: PBMCs from the stem cell graft donor, collected from the stem cell graft. CDR3 amino acids: CASSFGGAGANVLTF. The CDR3 DNA reads as TGTGCCAGCAGCTTTGGGGGGGCCGGGGCCAACGTCCTGACTTTC.